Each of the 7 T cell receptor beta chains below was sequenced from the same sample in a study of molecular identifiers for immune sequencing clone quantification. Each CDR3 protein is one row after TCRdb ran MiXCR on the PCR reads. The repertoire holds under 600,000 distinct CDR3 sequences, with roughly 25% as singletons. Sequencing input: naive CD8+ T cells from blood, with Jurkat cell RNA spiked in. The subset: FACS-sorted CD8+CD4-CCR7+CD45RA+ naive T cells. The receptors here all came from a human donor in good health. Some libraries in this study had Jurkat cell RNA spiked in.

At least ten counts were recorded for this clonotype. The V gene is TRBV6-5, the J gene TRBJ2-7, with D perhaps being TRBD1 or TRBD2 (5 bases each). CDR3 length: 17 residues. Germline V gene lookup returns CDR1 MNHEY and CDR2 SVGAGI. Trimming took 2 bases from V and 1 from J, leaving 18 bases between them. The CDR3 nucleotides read TGTGCCAGCAGTTACCTAACCGGGACGGGTGCTTCCTACGAGCAGTACTTC. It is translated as CASSYLTGTGASYEQYF.

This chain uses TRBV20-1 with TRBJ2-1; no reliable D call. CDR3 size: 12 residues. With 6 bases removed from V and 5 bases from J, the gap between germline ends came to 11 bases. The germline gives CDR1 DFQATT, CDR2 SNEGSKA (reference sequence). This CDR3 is CSAPDGDNEQFF. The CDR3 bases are TGCAGTGCACCGGACGGAGACAATGAGCAGTTCTTC.

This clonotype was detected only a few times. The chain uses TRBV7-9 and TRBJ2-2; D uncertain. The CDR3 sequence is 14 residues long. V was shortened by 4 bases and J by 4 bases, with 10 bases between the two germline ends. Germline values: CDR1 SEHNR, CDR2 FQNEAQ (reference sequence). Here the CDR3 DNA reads TGTGCCAGCAGCTCCGGGTTGGGCACCGGGGAGCTGTTTTTT. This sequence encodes CASSSGLGTGELFF.

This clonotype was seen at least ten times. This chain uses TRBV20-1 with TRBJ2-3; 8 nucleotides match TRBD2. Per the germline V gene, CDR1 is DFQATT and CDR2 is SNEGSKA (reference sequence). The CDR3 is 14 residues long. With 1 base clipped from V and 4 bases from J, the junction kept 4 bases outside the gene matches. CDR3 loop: CSARVGGAPDTQYF. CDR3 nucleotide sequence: TGCAGTGCTAGAGTCGGGGGGGCCCCAGATACGCAGTATTTT.

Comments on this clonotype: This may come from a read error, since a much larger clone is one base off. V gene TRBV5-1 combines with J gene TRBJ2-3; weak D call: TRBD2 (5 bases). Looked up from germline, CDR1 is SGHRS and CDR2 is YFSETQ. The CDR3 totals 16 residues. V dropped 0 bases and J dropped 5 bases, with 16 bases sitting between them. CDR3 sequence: CASSLGASTSGDTQYF. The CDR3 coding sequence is TGCGCCAGCAGCTTGGGGGCTTCTACGAGCGGAGATACGCAGTATTTT.

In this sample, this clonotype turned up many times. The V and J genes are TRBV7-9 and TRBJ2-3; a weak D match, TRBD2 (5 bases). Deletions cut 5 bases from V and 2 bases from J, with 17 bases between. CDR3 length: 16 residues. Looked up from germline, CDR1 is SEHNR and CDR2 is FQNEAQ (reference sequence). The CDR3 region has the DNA TGTGCCAGCAGCCAAAGAGAGGGCCTAAACACAGATACGCAGTATTTT. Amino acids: CASSQREGLNTDTQYF.

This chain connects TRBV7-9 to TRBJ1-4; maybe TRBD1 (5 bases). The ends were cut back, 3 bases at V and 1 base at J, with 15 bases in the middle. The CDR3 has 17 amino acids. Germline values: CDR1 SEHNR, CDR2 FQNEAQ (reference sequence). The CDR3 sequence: CASSFAGLVITNEKLFF. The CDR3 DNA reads TGTGCCAGCAGCTTCGCAGGGTTGGTTATAACTAATGAAAAACTGTTTTTT.